A selection of T cell receptor beta chains follows, all from one sample in a study of identifying expanded T cells in peripheral blood. TCRdb's table, derived via immunoSEQ multiplex PCR, lists solely in-frame clones and lacks some. The sample lists 95,000 to 100,000 clones, roughly 87% occurring once. The sample taken for sequencing was blood. The origin of the receptors is a person between 18 and 69 years old in good health. The CDR3 runs from the conserved cysteine through the conserved F or W. The order of the fields is clone size, V gene, D gene, J gene, CDR3 DNA, CDR3 protein. D genes are given only for firm matches. Some rows have no size entry. The others give once, few or many, or a class for an expanded clone.

size: .
V: TRBV5-4
D: .
J: TRBJ1-5
DNA: TGTGCCAGCAGCCAAGGACTAAATCAGCCCCAGCATTTT
CDR3: CASSQGLNQPQHF

size: .
V: TRBV5-6
D: .
J: TRBJ1-2
DNA: TGTGCCAGCAGCTTACGAGACACCCAATATGTTGGCTACACCTTC
CDR3: CASSLRDTQYVGYTF

size: .
V: TRBV7-2
D: .
J: TRBJ1-1
DNA: TGTGCCAGCAGCTTGAGATGGGGCATGAACACTGAAGCTTTCTTT
CDR3: CASSLRWGMNTEAFF

size: .
V: TRBV10-3
D: TRBD2
J: TRBJ2-1
DNA: TGTGCCATCACCTTCGGACTAGCGGGGGGAGTAAATGAGCAGTTCTTC
CDR3: CAITFGLAGGVNEQFF

size: .
V: TRBV27
D: .
J: TRBJ1-2
DNA: TGTGCCAGCAGTCCCCCGAAGACAGTCTATGGCTACACCTTC
CDR3: CASSPPKTVYGYTF

size: .
V: TRBV10-3
D: TRBD2
J: TRBJ2-3
DNA: TGTGCCATCAGGGGGGGGTCCTTCGACACAGATACGCAGTATTTT
CDR3: CAIRGGSFDTDTQYF

size: .
V: TRBV11-3
D: .
J: TRBJ2-1
DNA: TGTGCCAGCAGCTTAGGCGACAATGAGCAGTTCTTC
CDR3: CASSLGDNEQFF

size: .
V: TRBV28
D: .
J: TRBJ2-5
DNA: TGTGCCAGCAGTTTAAGCGAGACCCAGTACTTC
CDR3: CASSLSETQYF

size: .
V: TRBV15
D: .
J: TRBJ2-3
DNA: TGTGCCACCACCCCCGCCAACACAGATACGCAGTATTTT
CDR3: CATTPANTDTQYF

size: once
V: TRBV7-2
D: .
J: TRBJ1-6
DNA: TGTGCCAGCAGGGAATACCCCAGGGGTACCCTCCACTTT
CDR3: CASREYPRGTLHF

size: .
V: TRBV7-2
D: TRBD1
J: TRBJ2-1
DNA: TGTGCCAGCAGCCGGCCCCCCACCCGGGACAGGAGAAATGAGCAGTTCTTC
CDR3: CASSRPPTRDRRNEQFF

size: .
V: TRBV28
D: .
J: TRBJ1-3
DNA: TGTGCCAGCAGTTTTGGGGGTAGCTCTGGAAACACCATATATTTT
CDR3: CASSFGGSSGNTIYF

size: .
V: TRBV6-6
D: .
J: TRBJ2-5
DNA: TGTGCCAGCAGTTACGTGGGGCCCCAAGAGACCCAGTACTTC
CDR3: CASSYVGPQETQYF

size: .
V: TRBV5-6
D: .
J: TRBJ2-7
DNA: TGTGCCAGCAGCCCCTTGGTCGGTTCGTCCGAGCAGTACTTC
CDR3: CASSPLVGSSEQYF

size: .
V: TRBV13
D: .
J: TRBJ2-1
DNA: TGTGCCAGCAGCTCTTCTTATCAGCAGTTCTTC
CDR3: CASSSSYQQFF

size: once
V: TRBV6-5
D: TRBD1
J: TRBJ1-2
DNA: TGTGCCAGCAGCCACGGACAGGGTAGTGGCTACACCTTC
CDR3: CASSHGQGSGYTF

size: once
V: TRBV19
D: .
J: TRBJ2-6
DNA: TGTGCCAGTAGTATTCGGCCAACTGGGGCCAACGTCCTGACTTTC
CDR3: CASSIRPTGANVLTF

size: .
V: TRBV5-1
D: .
J: TRBJ2-3
DNA: TGCGCCAGCAGCCAAGGGCAGATCAGCACAGATACGCAGTATTTT
CDR3: CASSQGQISTDTQYF

size: .
V: TRBV7-2
D: .
J: TRBJ1-2
DNA: TGTGCCAGCAGCTTATCTTACGTTCGAGCTCTTTATGGCTACACCTTC
CDR3: CASSLSYVRALYGYTF

size: .
V: TRBV4-1
D: .
J: TRBJ1-4
DNA: TGCGCCAGCAGCCTTACAGGGTTTCCTGGTTTAGAAAAACTGTTTTTT
CDR3: CASSLTGFPGLEKLFF

size: .
V: TRBV27
D: .
J: TRBJ1-2
DNA: TGTGCCAGCAGTCCAGGGGCCAGGGCACTCTATGGCTACACCTTC
CDR3: CASSPGARALYGYTF

size: .
V: TRBV5-1
D: .
J: TRBJ2-3
DNA: TGCGCCAGCACAGTCTGGGGGAGTTTCAACACAGATACGCAGTATTTT
CDR3: CASTVWGSFNTDTQYF

size: .
V: TRBV7-2
D: TRBD2
J: TRBJ2-3
DNA: TGTGCCAGCAGATACGGACTAGCGGGGGATAGGGATACGCAGTATTTT
CDR3: CASRYGLAGDRDTQYF

size: .
V: TRBV29-1
D: TRBD1
J: TRBJ1-3
DNA: TGCAGCTCGACGACAGGGGTCACCTCTGGAAACACCATATATTTT
CDR3: CSSTTGVTSGNTIYF

size: .
V: TRBV7-6
D: .
J: TRBJ1-2
DNA: TGTGCCAGCAGCCCTTACCGGGGTGCTAACTATGGCTACACCTTC
CDR3: CASSPYRGANYGYTF

size: .
V: TRBV19
D: .
J: TRBJ1-5
DNA: TGTGCCAGTAGTATTTGGCAGGAGTCTAATCAGCCCCAGCATTTT
CDR3: CASSIWQESNQPQHF

size: .
V: TRBV5-4
D: TRBD2
J: TRBJ2-1
DNA: TGTGCCAGCAGCTGGGATCCGGGACTAGCGGACTACAATGAGCAGTTCTTC
CDR3: CASSWDPGLADYNEQFF

size: .
V: TRBV6-5
D: TRBD1
J: TRBJ2-3
DNA: TGTGCCAGCAGCCGGGACAGGGGCACAGATACGCAGTATTTT
CDR3: CASSRDRGTDTQYF

size: .
V: TRBV4-3
D: .
J: TRBJ2-5
DNA: TGCGCCAGCAGCCTGGGGGGGGGCCCCCGAGAGACCCAGTACTTC
CDR3: CASSLGGGPRETQYF

size: .
V: TRBV28
D: TRBD1
J: TRBJ2-7
DNA: TGTGCCAGCAGTTTAATGGTGCTTGGGACAGGGTGGCCCGAGCAGTACTTC
CDR3: CASSLMVLGTGWPEQYF

size: .
V: TRBV5-8
D: TRBD2
J: TRBJ2-2
DNA: TGTGCCAGCAGCTTAAACCCAGGGAGGGCCGGGGAGCTGTTTTTT
CDR3: CASSLNPGRAGELFF

size: .
V: TRBV6-6
D: .
J: TRBJ2-7
DNA: TGTGCCAGCAGTTACGGGCGCGAGCAGTACTTC
CDR3: CASSYGREQYF

size: .
V: TRBV28
D: TRBD1
J: TRBJ1-3
DNA: TGTGCCAGCAGGGACAGGGGGCAAGCCATATATTTT
CDR3: CASRDRGQAIYF

size: .
V: TRBV18
D: .
J: TRBJ1-1
DNA: TGTGCCAGCTCACGTCAACTCGAGAACACTGAAGCTTTCTTT
CDR3: CASSRQLENTEAFF

size: .
V: TRBV7-2
D: .
J: TRBJ1-1
DNA: TGTGCCAGCAGATACGACAGGAACACTGAAGCTTTCTTT
CDR3: CASRYDRNTEAFF

size: .
V: TRBV6-4
D: TRBD1
J: TRBJ1-4
DNA: TGTGCCAACCACCGGGACAGGGGGACGCGGGGTGAAAAACTGTTTTTT
CDR3: CANHRDRGTRGEKLFF

size: .
V: TRBV10-1
D: .
J: TRBJ1-2
DNA: TGCGCCAGCAGTGATGGGTCTTATGGCTACACCTTC
CDR3: CASSDGSYGYTF

size: .
V: TRBV27
D: TRBD1
J: TRBJ1-1
DNA: TGTGCCAGCAGCCAGACAGGGAGGGAAGCTTTCTTT
CDR3: CASSQTGREAFF

size: .
V: TRBV6-5
D: .
J: TRBJ1-2
DNA: TGTGCCAGCAGTTACGTAGGCGGGGGGCGATGGGATGGCTACACCTTC
CDR3: CASSYVGGGRWDGYTF

size: .
V: TRBV5-6
D: TRBD1
J: TRBJ1-5
DNA: TGTGCCAGCAGCTTCGGCAGGGGGGAGGGTCAGCCCCAGCATTTT
CDR3: CASSFGRGEGQPQHF

size: .
V: TRBV4-2
D: TRBD2
J: TRBJ2-7
DNA: TGTGCCAGCAGCCAAGAGAGCGGGGGGTCCTACGAGCAGTACTTC
CDR3: CASSQESGGSYEQYF

size: .
V: TRBV6-1
D: TRBD2
J: TRBJ2-3
DNA: TGTGCCAGCACTACTAGCGGGGGGGCTCCCGATACGCAGTATTTT
CDR3: CASTTSGGAPDTQYF

size: .
V: TRBV6-5
D: TRBD1
J: TRBJ1-2
DNA: TGTGCCAGCAGTTACCTTGGGACAGGGCAATATGGCTACACCTTC
CDR3: CASSYLGTGQYGYTF

size: .
V: TRBV19
D: .
J: TRBJ2-5
DNA: TGTGCCAGTAGTCCCTATGGAGGGGGGGAAGAGACCCAGTACTTC
CDR3: CASSPYGGGEETQYF

size: .
V: TRBV28
D: .
J: TRBJ2-6
DNA: TGTGCCAGCAGTAAGGGGGACTCCTCCGTCAACGTCCTGACTTTC
CDR3: CASSKGDSSVNVLTF

size: .
V: TRBV10-3
D: TRBD1
J: TRBJ1-6
DNA: TGTGCCATCAGTACGATGACAGGGGATAATTCACCCCTCCACTTT
CDR3: CAISTMTGDNSPLHF

size: few
V: TRBV18
D: .
J: TRBJ2-2
DNA: TGTGCCAGCTCACCCTGGACTGAGAACACCGGGGAGCTGTTTTTT
CDR3: CASSPWTENTGELFF

size: few
V: TRBV29-1
D: .
J: TRBJ2-1
DNA: TGCAGCGTTGAAAGTCCAGCCTCCTACAATGAGCAGTTCTTC
CDR3: CSVESPASYNEQFF

size: .
V: TRBV5-4
D: TRBD1
J: TRBJ1-1
DNA: TGTGCCAGCAGCTCTCCCGGGACAGGGGGCACTGAAGCTTTCTTT
CDR3: CASSSPGTGGTEAFF

size: .
V: TRBV4-3
D: .
J: TRBJ2-7
DNA: TGCGCCAGCAGCCAAGGGCCTTACGAGCAGTACTTC
CDR3: CASSQGPYEQYF